One and the same sample provided the 12 T cell receptor beta chains below, sequenced in a study of T cell responses to AZD1222 COVID-19 vaccine. The repertoire was sequenced with immunoSEQ multiplex PCR; TCRdb's copy has only in-frame clones and lacks some. The profile shows more than 85,000 clones, 92% of them singletons. The sample was peripheral blood, taken on day 0 of AZD1222 vaccination. The receptors come from an adult in good health.

The chain employs TRBV19 and TRBJ2-7; D is unclear. Trimming left V 2 bases short and J 0 bases short, with 8 bases between. The CDR3 contains 14 residues. The germline V gene has CDR1 LNHDA and CDR2 SQIVND (reference sequence). The CDR3 spells CASSIQQNSYEQYF. As DNA, the CDR3 is TGTGCCAGTAGTATACAGCAGAACTCCTACGAGCAGTACTTC.

The genes are TRBV10-3 and TRBJ2-7; tentative D call: TRBD1 (5 bases). CDR1 and CDR2 (germline): ENHRY, SYGVKD. The V end lost 10 bases, the J end lost 4 bases, and 23 bases lay between the germline ends. The CDR3 extends over 15 amino acids. This chain's CDR3 is CANELSGILEYEQYF. CDR3 nucleotides: TGTGCCAACGAGTTGTCAGGGATATTGGAATACGAGCAGTACTTC.

V is TRBV11-2 and J is TRBJ2-1; 11 bases map to TRBD1. The CDR3 runs to 16 residues. Germline V gene lookup returns CDR1 SGHAT and CDR2 FQNNGV. Losses at the gene ends were 4 bases for V and 7 bases for J; bases not matched to a gene: 9. CDR3 coding DNA: TGTGCCAGCAGCTCACAGGACAGGGGGCGAATAAATGAGCAGTTCTTC. Translating gives CASSSQDRGRINEQFF. The full variable domain, rest sourced from reference TRBV11-2 and TRBJ2-1, is EAGVAQSPRYKIIEKRQSVAFWCNPISGHATLYWYQQILGQGPKLLIQFQNNGVVDDSQLPKDRFSAERLKGVDSTLKIQPAKLEDSAVYLCASSSQDRGRINEQFFGPGTRLTVL.

The chain couples TRBV28 to TRBJ1-5; a possible D gene is TRBD1 (5 bases). Looked up from germline, CDR1 is MDHEN and CDR2 is SYDVKM. V was trimmed by 7 bases and J by 6 bases, leaving 13 bases between them. The CDR3 extends over 13 amino acids. CDR3 DNA sequence: TGTGCCAGCATTCTTACGCAGGGTCAGCCCCAGCATTTT. Its protein is CASILTQGQPQHF. The whole variable domain, remainder taken from reference TRBV28 and TRBJ1-5, is DVKVTQSSRYLVKRTGEKVFLECVQDMDHENMFWYRQDPGLGLRLIYFSYDVKMKEKGDIPEGYSVSREKKERFSLILESASTNQTSMYLCASILTQGQPQHFGDGTRLSIL.

V usage is TRBV28 and J usage is TRBJ1-1; a weak D match, TRBD1 (5 bases). Trimming left V 7 bases short and J 4 bases short, with 10 bases between. Germline lookup yields CDR1 MDHEN and CDR2 SYDVKM. The CDR3 has 12 amino acids. CDR3 DNA sequence: TGTGCCAGCACCACCGGGGGCACTGAAGCTTTCTTT. Translated, it gives CASTTGGTEAFF.

The genes are TRBV27 and TRBJ2-7; TRBD1 matches at 9 bases. With 6 bases clipped from V and 5 bases from J, the junction kept 8 bases outside the gene matches. The germline V gene encodes CDR1 MNHEY and CDR2 SMNVEV (reference sequence). The CDR3 length is 14 residues. The CDR3: CASRTWDRVHEQYF. The CDR3 DNA sequence: TGTGCCAGCAGGACATGGGACAGGGTTCACGAGCAGTACTTC.

The chain links TRBV27 to TRBJ1-6; a possible D gene is TRBD1 (5 bases). Germline CDR1 is MNHEY and CDR2 is SMNVEV (reference sequence). The CDR3 consists of 14 residues. V shed 8 bases and J shed 7 bases, with 15 bases lying between them. The CDR3 loop is CASGPGARNSPLHF. DNA of the CDR3: TGTGCCAGCGGCCCCGGGGCTCGGAATTCACCCCTCCACTTT.

The chain combines TRBV6-2 or TRBV6-3 with TRBJ1-6; 7 bases are shared with TRBD1. The CDR3 spans 15 residues. V shed 5 bases and J 4 bases; nucleotides not matched to a gene: 5. Germline V gene data show CDR1 as MNHEY and CDR2 as SVGEGT. CDR3 sequence reads: CASSQGTVYNSPLHF. The CDR3 nucleotides read TGTGCCAGCAGTCAGGGGACAGTTTATAATTCACCCCTCCACTTT.

The chain carries TRBV21-1 and TRBJ1-2; the tabulated D call, TRBD1, remains unverified against the DNA. TRBV21-1 is recorded as a pseudogene. This CDR3 is 15 amino acids long. The CDR3 reads CASSSRQGKGYGYTF. CDR3 nucleotide sequence: TGTGCCAGCAGCTCCCGACAGGGGAAAGGCTATGGCTACACCTTC.

J is TRBJ2-7 and V is TRBV27; D unresolved. CDR3 length: 12 residues. The germline V and J ends were trimmed by 7 bases and 3 bases, with 10 bases remaining between them. Germline V gene lookup returns CDR1 MNHEY and CDR2 SMNVEV (reference sequence). For the CDR3, the DNA is TGTGCCAGCAAAGGTCCGATCTACGAGCAGTACTTC. It encodes CASKGPIYEQYF.

The chain joins TRBV7-9 to TRBJ2-7, with 8 bases fitting TRBD2. The CDR3 has 13 residues. Looked up from germline, CDR1 is SEHNR and CDR2 is FQNEAQ (reference sequence). V shed 5 bases and J 3 bases; nucleotides not matched to a gene: 3. In DNA form, the CDR3 reads TGTGCCAGCAGCCGGGGGGGAAGCTACGAGCAGTACTTC. It is translated as CASSRGGSYEQYF. Using reference TRBV7-9 and TRBJ2-7 for the parts outside the CDR3, the full variable domain is DTGVSQNPRHKITKRGQNVTFRCDPISEHNRLYWYRQTLGQGPEFLTYFQNEAQLEKSRLLSDRFSAERPKGSFSTLEIQRTEQGDSAMYLCASSRGGSYEQYFGPGTRLTVT.

V is TRBV2 and J is TRBJ1-1; D gene uncertain. CDR1 SNHLY and CDR2 FYNNEI come from the germline V gene. Trimming cost V 7 bases and J 3 bases, with 9 bases left between them. The CDR3 totals 12 residues. CDR3 DNA sequence: TGTGCCAGCACCCCTCCTGACACTGAAGCTTTCTTT. Translation: CASTPPDTEAFF.